This T cell receptor beta chain stems from a study of blood T cell repertoires in COVID-19. On the study more broadly: Italy, Spain and the United States were the sources of the convalescent and acute COVID-19 samples. Sources were T cells, B-cell-depleted T cells, or PBMCs; the material itself was cDNA or gDNA.

V lost 4 bases and J lost 1; bases outside the gene matches: 4. CDR3 length: 15 amino acids. Germline assignment: CDR1 MGHRA and CDR2 YSYEKL. Authors' data handling: Amplification of reference gene primers provided the estimated nucleated cell counts. The data were produced by immunoSEQ multiplex PCR, yet TCRdb's version contains in-frame clones alone and is incomplete. That table gives V, J and clone size, and the DNA gave D and trimming. Among 85,000 to 95,000 clones, around 90% were seen once, and the ten largest hold 4.9%. The TCR comes from a woman of 80 years or more with acute or convalescent COVID-19. The chain carries TRBV4-1 and TRBJ2-7, with 10 bases aligning to TRBD1. The sequencing input was peripheral blood. CDR3 sequence reads: CASSLGQGNSYEQYF. As DNA, the CDR3 is TGCGCCAGCAGCCTGGGACAGGGGAATTCCTACGAGCAGTACTTC.